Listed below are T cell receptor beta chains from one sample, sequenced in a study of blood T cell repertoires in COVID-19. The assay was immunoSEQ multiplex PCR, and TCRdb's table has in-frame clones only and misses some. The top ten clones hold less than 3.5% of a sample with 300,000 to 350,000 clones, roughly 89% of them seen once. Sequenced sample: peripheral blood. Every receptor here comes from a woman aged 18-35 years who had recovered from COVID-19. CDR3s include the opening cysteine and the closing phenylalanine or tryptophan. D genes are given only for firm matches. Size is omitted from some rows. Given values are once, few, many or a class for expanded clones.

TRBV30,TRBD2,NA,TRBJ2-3,CAWSVAGGDTQYF,TGTGCCTGGAGTGTAGCGGGAGGAGATACGCAGTATTTT
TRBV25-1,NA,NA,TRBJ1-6,CASSETGFRGSPLHF,TGTGCCAGCAGTGAAACCGGGTTCAGAGGATCACCCCTCCACTTT
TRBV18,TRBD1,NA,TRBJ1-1,CASSDGTGAKAFF,TGTGCCAGCTCGGACGGGACAGGGGCCAAGGCTTTCTTT
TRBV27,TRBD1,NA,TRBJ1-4,CASKAPVGQDEKLFF,TGTGCCAGCAAGGCGCCGGTTGGACAGGATGAAAAACTGTTTTTT
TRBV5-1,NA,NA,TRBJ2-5,CASTLSFETQYF,TGCGCCAGCACCCTGTCTTTTGAGACCCAGTACTTC
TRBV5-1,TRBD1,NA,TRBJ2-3,CASSPTGGSRTDTQYF,TGCGCCAGCAGCCCAACAGGGGGCTCTCGCACAGATACGCAGTATTTT
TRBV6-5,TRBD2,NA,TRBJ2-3,CASSSLSGRVGTQYF,TGTGCCAGCAGCTCTCTTAGCGGGAGAGTTGGTACGCAGTATTTT
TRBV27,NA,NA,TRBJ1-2,CASSLIWGRNYGYTF,TGTGCCAGCAGTTTAATTTGGGGCAGAAACTATGGCTACACCTTC
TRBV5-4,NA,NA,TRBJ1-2,CASSPGFYYGYTF,TGTGCCAGCAGCCCAGGGTTTTACTATGGCTACACCTTC
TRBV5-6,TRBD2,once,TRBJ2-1,CASSLDLAAGSNEQFF,TGTGCCAGCAGCTTGGACCTAGCGGCCGGGAGCAATGAGCAGTTCTTC
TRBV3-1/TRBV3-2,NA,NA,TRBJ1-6,CASSQSGLRSPLHF,TGTGCCAGCAGCCAGTCAGGGCTCCGTTCACCCCTCCACTTT
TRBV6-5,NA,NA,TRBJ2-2,CASSYPSGELFF,TGTGCCAGCAGTTACCCTAGCGGGGAGCTGTTTTTT
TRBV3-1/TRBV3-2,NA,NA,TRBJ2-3,CASSQGWRAGTDTQYF,TGTGCCAGCAGCCAAGGGTGGCGGGCTGGCACAGATACGCAGTATTTT
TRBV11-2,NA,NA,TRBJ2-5,CASSMTGYVGDQYF,TGTGCCAGCAGCATGACAGGTTACGTGGGTGACCAGTACTTC
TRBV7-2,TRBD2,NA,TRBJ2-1,CASSFGLAGALEQFF,TGTGCCAGCAGTTTCGGACTAGCGGGAGCTCTTGAGCAGTTCTTC
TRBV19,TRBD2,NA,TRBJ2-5,CANFKRGYQETQYF,TGTGCCAATTTCAAGCGGGGATACCAAGAGACCCAGTACTTC
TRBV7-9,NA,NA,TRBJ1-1,CASSSQVETEAFF,TGTGCCAGCAGCTCACAGGTGGAGACTGAAGCTTTCTTT
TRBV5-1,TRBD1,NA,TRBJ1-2,CASSRDSYGYTF,TGCGCCAGCAGCCGGGACAGCTATGGCTACACCTTC
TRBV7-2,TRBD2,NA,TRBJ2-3,CASSSGVAVTDTQYF,TGTGCCAGCAGCAGCGGGGTAGCCGTCACAGATACGCAGTATTTT
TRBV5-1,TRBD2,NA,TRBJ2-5,CASSANPGLAAETQYF,TGCGCCAGCAGCGCGAACCCGGGACTAGCGGCAGAGACCCAGTACTTC
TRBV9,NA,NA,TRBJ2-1,CASSKGLGQGGLSSYNEQFF,TGTGCCAGCAGCAAGGGGTTAGGGCAGGGCGGTCTTTCCTCCTACAATGAGCAGTTCTTC
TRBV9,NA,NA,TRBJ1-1,CASSVTVEGGGTEAFF,TGTGCCAGCAGCGTCACCGTCGAAGGGGGAGGGACTGAAGCTTTCTTT